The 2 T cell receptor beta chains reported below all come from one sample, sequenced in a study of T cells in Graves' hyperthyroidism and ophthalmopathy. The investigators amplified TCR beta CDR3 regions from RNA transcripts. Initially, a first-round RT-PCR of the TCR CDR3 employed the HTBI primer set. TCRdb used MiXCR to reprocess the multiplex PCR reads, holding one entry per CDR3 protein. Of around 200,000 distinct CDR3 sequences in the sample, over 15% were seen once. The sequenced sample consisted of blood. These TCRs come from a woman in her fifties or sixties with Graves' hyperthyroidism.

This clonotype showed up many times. CDR3 coding DNA: TGTGCCAGCAGCCAAGAGGTAGGTCGGACTAGCGGATTCACAGATACGCAGTATTTT. Protein: CASSQEVGRTSGFTDTQYF. The chain uses TRBV3-1 and TRBJ2-3, with TRBD2 matching 10 bases. The V segment lost 0 bases and the J segment 2 bases; nucleotides outside the gene matches: 11. Germline-derived CDR1 and CDR2 are LGHDT and YNNKEL (reference sequence). This CDR3 comprises 19 residues.

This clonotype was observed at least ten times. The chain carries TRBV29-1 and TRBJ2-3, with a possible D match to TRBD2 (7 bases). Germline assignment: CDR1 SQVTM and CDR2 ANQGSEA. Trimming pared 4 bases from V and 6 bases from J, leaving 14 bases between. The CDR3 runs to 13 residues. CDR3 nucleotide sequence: TGCAGCGTTGTCCGGGGGGCTGGGGATACGCAGTATTTT. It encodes CSVVRGAGDTQYF.